A single sample is the source of the 5 T cell receptor beta chains below, sequenced in a study of blood T cell repertoires in COVID-19. TCRdb keeps only in-frame clones here, not all; method: immunoSEQ multiplex PCR. The sample comprises around 30,000 clones, roughly nine tenths of which are singletons, and roughly 0.59% rests with the top ten. The material sequenced was peripheral blood. Receptors originate from a woman aged 40 to 50 with active or convalescent COVID-19.

This chain connects TRBV27 to TRBJ2-2; 9 positions agree with TRBD1. The CDR3 totals 17 residues. The germline CDR1 and CDR2 sequences are MNHEY and SMNVEV (reference sequence). V lost 3 bases and J lost 2; bases outside the gene matches: 7. DNA of the CDR3: TGTGCCAGCAGTTTCTTCGGGACAGGGATCAACACCGGGGAGCTGTTTTTT. It codes for CASSFFGTGINTGELFF.

This chain links TRBV7-3 with TRBJ1-1, with 8 positions matching TRBD1. The ends lost 0 bases at V and 0 bases at J; junction bases unmatched: 6. The germline V gene has CDR1 SGHTA and CDR2 FQGTGA. CDR3 size: 17 residues. The CDR3 region is CASSLTPPGGLNTEAFF. CDR3 nucleotide sequence: TGTGCCAGCAGCTTAACGCCGCCAGGGGGCCTGAACACTGAAGCTTTCTTT.

This chain uses TRBV28 with TRBJ2-7; a weak D match, TRBD1 (5 bases). V shed 5 bases and J shed 2 bases, with 13 bases lying between them. The germline V gene encodes CDR1 MDHEN and CDR2 SYDVKM. CDR3 length: 14 residues. DNA for the CDR3: TGTGCCAGCAGTGCTGGGTGGGGCACCTACGAGCAGTACTTC. This codes for CASSAGWGTYEQYF.

The chain employs TRBV7-9 and TRBJ2-3, with D tentatively TRBD2 (5 bases). The V and J ends lost 8 bases and 4 bases respectively, with 13 bases between them. This CDR3 spans 13 amino acids. In germline, CDR1 is SEHNR, CDR2 FQNEAQ (reference sequence). The CDR3 DNA follows: TGTGCCAGCCGGGATATCCGGGCAGATACGCAGTATTTT. Residues: CASRDIRADTQYF.

The V and J genes are TRBV24-1 and TRBJ2-3, with 10 bases aligning to TRBD2. The CDR3 is 17 amino acids. The J segment lost 7 bases and the V segment lost 3 bases, leaving 12 bases of the junction unmatched. Germline V gene sequence: CDR1 KGHDR, CDR2 SFDVKD. DNA for the CDR3: TGTGCCACCAGTGATCCTGTAGCTAGCGGGAGTGCAAATACGCAGTATTTT. Residues: CATSDPVASGSANTQYF.